The 2 T cell receptor beta chains listed next were all sequenced from one sample in a study of glioma-infiltrating T cells. Amplification of TCR alpha and beta CDR3 regions from RNA used iRepertoire nested multiplex PCR. TCRdb ran MiXCR on the multiplex PCR reads and lists one entry per CDR3 protein. Of about 380,000 distinct CDR3 sequences in the sample, 41% were seen once. Sequenced material: glioma tissue, nonneoplastic brain tissue, or PBMCs (not recorded which). These receptors all stem from a human donor with low-grade glioma or glioblastoma, undergoing nonglioma brain surgery, or in good health (not recorded which).

This clonotype was found a few times. The V and J genes are TRBV7-9 and TRBJ2-3, with a weak D call TRBD2 (7 bases). Trimming pared 5 bases from V and 2 bases from J, leaving 17 bases between. This CDR3 spans 16 amino acids. Looked up from germline, CDR1 is SEHNR and CDR2 is FQNEAQ (reference sequence). The DNA of the CDR3 is TGTGCCAGCAGCCTGGGGGGGCGGGCCTTCACAGATACGCAGTATTTT. Its translation is CASSLGGRAFTDTQYF.

The chain links TRBV11-2 to TRBJ1-1; tentative D call: TRBD1 (5 bases). V was clipped by 4 bases and J by 1 base, with 13 bases between them. Germline loops: CDR1 SGHAT, CDR2 FQNNGV. CDR3 length: 15 residues. CDR3: CASSSSSGENTEAFF. The DNA of the CDR3 is TGTGCCAGCAGCTCATCCTCGGGGGAGAACACTGAAGCTTTCTTT.